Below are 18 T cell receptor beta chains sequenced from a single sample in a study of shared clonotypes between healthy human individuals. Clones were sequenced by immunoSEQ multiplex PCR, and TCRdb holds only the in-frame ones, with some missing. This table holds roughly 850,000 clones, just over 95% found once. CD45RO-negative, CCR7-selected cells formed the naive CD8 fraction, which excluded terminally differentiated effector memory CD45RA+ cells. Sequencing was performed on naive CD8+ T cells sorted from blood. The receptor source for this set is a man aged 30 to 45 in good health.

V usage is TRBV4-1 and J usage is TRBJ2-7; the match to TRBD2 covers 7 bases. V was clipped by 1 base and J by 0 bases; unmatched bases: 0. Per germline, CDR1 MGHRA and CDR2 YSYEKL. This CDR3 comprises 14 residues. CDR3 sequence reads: CASSQAGGSYEQYF. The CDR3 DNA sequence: TGCGCCAGCAGCCAAGCGGGAGGCTCCTACGAGCAGTACTTC.

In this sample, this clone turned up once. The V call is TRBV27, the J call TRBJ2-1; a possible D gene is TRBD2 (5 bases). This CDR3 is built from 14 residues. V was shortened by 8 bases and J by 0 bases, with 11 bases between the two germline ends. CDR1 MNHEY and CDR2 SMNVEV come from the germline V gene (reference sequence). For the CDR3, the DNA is TGTGCCAGCCTTAGCGCCAGCTCCTACAATGAGCAGTTCTTC. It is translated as CASLSASSYNEQFF.

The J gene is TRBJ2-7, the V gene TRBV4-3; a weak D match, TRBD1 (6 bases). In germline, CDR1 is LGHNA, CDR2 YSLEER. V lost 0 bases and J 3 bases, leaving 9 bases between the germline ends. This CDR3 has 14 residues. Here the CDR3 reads CASSQDLQGYEQYF. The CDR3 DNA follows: TGCGCCAGCAGCCAAGATTTACAGGGCTACGAGCAGTACTTC.

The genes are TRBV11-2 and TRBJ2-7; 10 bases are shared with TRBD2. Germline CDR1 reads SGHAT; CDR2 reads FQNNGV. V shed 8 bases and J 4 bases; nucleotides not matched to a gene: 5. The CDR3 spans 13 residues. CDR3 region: CASLAGEGYEQYF. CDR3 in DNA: TGTGCCAGCCTAGCGGGAGAAGGGTACGAGCAGTACTTC.

For the CDR3, the DNA is TGTGCCAGCAGCCAAGAGCCAGGCGCTTTTGACTACACCTTC. Protein product: CASSQEPGAFDYTF. This sequence joins TRBV14 and TRBJ1-2; D remains unclear. V was cut by 0 bases and J by 10 bases, with 15 bases left in between. This CDR3 is built from 14 residues. From germline, CDR1 is SGHDN and CDR2 FVKESK.

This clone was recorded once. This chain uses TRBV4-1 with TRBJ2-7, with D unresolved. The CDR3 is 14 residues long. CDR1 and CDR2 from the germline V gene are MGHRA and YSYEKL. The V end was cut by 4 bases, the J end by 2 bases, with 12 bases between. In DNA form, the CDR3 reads TGCGCCAGCAGCCCCTCTCGGGCCACCTACGAGCAGTACTTC. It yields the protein CASSPSRATYEQYF.

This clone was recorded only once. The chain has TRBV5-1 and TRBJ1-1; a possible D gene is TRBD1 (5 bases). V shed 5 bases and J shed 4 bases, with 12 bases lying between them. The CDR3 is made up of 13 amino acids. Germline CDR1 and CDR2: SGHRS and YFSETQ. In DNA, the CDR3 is TGCGCCAGCAGTGGCAGGGAGATCACTGAAGCTTTCTTT. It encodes CASSGREITEAFF.

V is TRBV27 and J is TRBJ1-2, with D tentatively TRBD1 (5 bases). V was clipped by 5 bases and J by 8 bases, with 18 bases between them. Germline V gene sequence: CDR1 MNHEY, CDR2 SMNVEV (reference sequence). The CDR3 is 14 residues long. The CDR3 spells CASSPRTRTSGYTF. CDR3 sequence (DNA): TGTGCCAGCAGTCCCCGGACACGGACGTCGGGCTACACCTTC.

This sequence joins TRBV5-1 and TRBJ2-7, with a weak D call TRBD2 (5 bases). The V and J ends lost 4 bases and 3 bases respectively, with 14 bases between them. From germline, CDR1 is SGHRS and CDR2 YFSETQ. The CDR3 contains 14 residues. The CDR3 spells CASSGGQGFYEQYF. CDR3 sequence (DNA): TGCGCCAGCAGCGGAGGCCAAGGTTTCTACGAGCAGTACTTC.

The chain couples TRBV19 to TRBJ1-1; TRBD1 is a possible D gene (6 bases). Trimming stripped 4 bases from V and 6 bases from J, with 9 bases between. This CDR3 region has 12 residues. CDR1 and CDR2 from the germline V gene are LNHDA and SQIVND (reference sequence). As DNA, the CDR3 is TGTGCCAGTAGTACAGGGGTTGCTGAAGCTTTCTTT. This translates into CASSTGVAEAFF.

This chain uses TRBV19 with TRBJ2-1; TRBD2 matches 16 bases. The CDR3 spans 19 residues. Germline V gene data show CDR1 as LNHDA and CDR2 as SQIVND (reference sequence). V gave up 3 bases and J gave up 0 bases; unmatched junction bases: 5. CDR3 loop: CASSIGTSGRGSSYNEQFF. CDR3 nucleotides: TGTGCCAGTAGTATTGGGACTAGCGGGAGGGGGAGCTCCTACAATGAGCAGTTCTTC. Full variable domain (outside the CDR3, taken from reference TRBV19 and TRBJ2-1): DGGITQSPKYLFRKEGQNVTLSCEQNLNHDAMYWYRQDPGQGLRLIYYSQIVNDFQKGDIAEGYSVSREKKESFPLTVTSAQKNPTAFYLCASSIGTSGRGSSYNEQFFGPGTRLTVL.

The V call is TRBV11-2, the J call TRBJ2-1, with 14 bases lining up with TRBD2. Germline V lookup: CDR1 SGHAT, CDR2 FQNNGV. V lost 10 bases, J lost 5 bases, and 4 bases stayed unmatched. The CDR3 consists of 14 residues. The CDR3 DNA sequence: TGTGCCACTCCGGGACTAGCGGGAGACAATGAGCAGTTCTTC. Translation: CATPGLAGDNEQFF. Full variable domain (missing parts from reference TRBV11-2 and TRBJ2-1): EAGVAQSPRYKIIEKRQSVAFWCNPISGHATLYWYQQILGQGPKLLIQFQNNGVVDDSQLPKDRFSAERLKGVDSTLKIQPAKLEDSAVYLCATPGLAGDNEQFFGPGTRLTVL.

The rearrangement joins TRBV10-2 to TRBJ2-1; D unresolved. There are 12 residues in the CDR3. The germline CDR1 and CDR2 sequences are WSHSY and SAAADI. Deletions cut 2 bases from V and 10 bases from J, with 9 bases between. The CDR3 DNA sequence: TGCGCCAGCAGTGAGGGGGTTGGGGAGCAGTTCTTC. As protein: CASSEGVGEQFF.

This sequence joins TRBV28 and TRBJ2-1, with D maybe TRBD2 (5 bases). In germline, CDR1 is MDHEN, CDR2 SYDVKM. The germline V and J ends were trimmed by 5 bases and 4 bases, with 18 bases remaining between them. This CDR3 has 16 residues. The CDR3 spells CASSLRISLGYNEQFF. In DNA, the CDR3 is TGTGCCAGCAGTCTAAGAATTTCACTAGGATACAATGAGCAGTTCTTC.

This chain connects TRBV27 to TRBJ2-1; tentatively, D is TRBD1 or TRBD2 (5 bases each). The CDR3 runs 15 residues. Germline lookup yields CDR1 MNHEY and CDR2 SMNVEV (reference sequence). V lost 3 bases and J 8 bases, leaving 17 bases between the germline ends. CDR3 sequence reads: CASSLGPGASYEQFF. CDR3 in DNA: TGTGCCAGCAGTTTGGGCCCCGGGGCCTCATATGAGCAGTTCTTC.

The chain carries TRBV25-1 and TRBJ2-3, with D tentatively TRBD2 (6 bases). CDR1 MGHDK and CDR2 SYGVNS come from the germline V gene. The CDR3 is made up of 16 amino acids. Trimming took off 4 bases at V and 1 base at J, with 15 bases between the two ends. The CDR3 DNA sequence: TGTGCCAGCAGTGTGGGGCCTAGCGAAGGCACAGATACGCAGTATTTT. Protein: CASSVGPSEGTDTQYF.

CDR3 residues: CASSILSNTGELFF. CDR3 DNA sequence: TGTGCCAGTAGTATTCTTAGCAACACCGGGGAGCTGTTTTTT. The chain employs TRBV19 and TRBJ2-2; D is undetermined. The V gene's germline CDR1 is LNHDA and CDR2 SQIVND (reference sequence). Deletions cut 3 bases from V and 2 bases from J, with 7 bases between. The CDR3 length is 14 residues.

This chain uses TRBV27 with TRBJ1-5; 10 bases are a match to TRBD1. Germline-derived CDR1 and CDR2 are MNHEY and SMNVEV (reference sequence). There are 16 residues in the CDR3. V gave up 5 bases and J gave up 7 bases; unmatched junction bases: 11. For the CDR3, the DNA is TGTGCCAGCAGTCACCAGGGACAGGGGAGAGACCAGCCCCAGCATTTT. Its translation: CASSHQGQGRDQPQHF.